These 20 T cell receptor beta chains were all obtained from the same sample, sequenced in a study of T cell responses to AZD1222 COVID-19 vaccine. Assay: immunoSEQ multiplex PCR; the TCRdb copy retains only in-frame clones and omits some. The sample has tens of thousands of clones, about 88% seen once. The sample was peripheral blood, taken on day 0 of AZD1222 vaccination. All receptors come from an adult in good health.

The chain combines TRBV28 with TRBJ1-5; no reliable D call. V was trimmed by 3 bases and J by 2 bases, leaving 8 bases between them. This CDR3 is built from 14 residues. The germline V gene encodes CDR1 MDHEN and CDR2 SYDVKM. CDR3 bases: TGTGCCAGCAGTTTTGGCTCGGGCAATCAGCCCCAGCATTTT. As protein: CASSFGSGNQPQHF. Drawing the rest from reference TRBV28 and TRBJ1-5, the complete variable domain is DVKVTQSSRYLVKRTGEKVFLECVQDMDHENMFWYRQDPGLGLRLIYFSYDVKMKEKGDIPEGYSVSREKKERFSLILESASTNQTSMYLCASSFGSGNQPQHFGDGTRLSIL.

The chain's CDR3 is CASSPRLAGPQETQYF. The CDR3 nucleotides read TGTGCCAGCTCACCGCGACTAGCGGGGCCCCAAGAGACCCAGTACTTC. The chain joins TRBV18 to TRBJ2-5, with 11 bases matching TRBD2. This CDR3 region has 16 residues. CDR1 is KGHSH, CDR2 LQKENI, per germline. Trimming cost V 3 bases and J 1 base; bases outside gene matches: 4.

This clone was picked up one time. This chain connects TRBV9 to TRBJ2-2, with D possibly being TRBD1 or TRBD2 (5 bases each). The germline gives CDR1 SGDLS, CDR2 YYNGEE. The V gene lost 4 bases and the J gene lost 4 bases, with 14 bases spanning the gap. The CDR3 is 15 residues long. CDR3 protein: CASSLSGGITGELFF. The CDR3 coding sequence is TGTGCCAGCAGCCTCTCTGGGGGTATCACCGGGGAGCTGTTTTTT. The full variable domain, rest sourced from reference TRBV9 and TRBJ2-2, is DSGVTQTPKHLITATGQRVTLRCSPRSGDLSVYWYQQSLDQGLQFLIQYYNGEERAKGNILERFSAQQFPDLHSELNLSSLELGDSALYFCASSLSGGITGELFFGEGSRLTVL.

The chain carries TRBV2 and TRBJ2-1; TRBD2 agrees at 15 bases. V dropped 7 bases and J dropped 4; count of bases not matched to a gene: 5. The CDR3 extends over 16 amino acids. Germline assignment: CDR1 SNHLY and CDR2 FYNNEI. The chain's CDR3 is CASKGLAGGGYNEQFF. CDR3 DNA: TGTGCCAGCAAGGGACTAGCGGGAGGTGGATACAATGAGCAGTTCTTC.

This chain connects TRBV19 to TRBJ1-2, with D maybe TRBD1 (6 bases). Trimming cost V 9 bases and J 5 bases, with 13 bases left between them. The germline CDR1 and CDR2 sequences are LNHDA and SQIVND (reference sequence). This CDR3 has 12 residues. This CDR3 is CASRGAGYGYTF. CDR3 bases: TGTGCCAGCCGGGGGGCCGGGTATGGCTACACCTTC.

The count of this clone is one. The genes are TRBV11-3 and TRBJ2-1, with unresolved D. CDR1 and CDR2 from the germline V gene are SGHNT and YENEEA. This CDR3 is 13 amino acids long. Trimming stripped 1 base from V and 7 bases from J, with 8 bases between. CDR3 DNA sequence: TGTGCCAGCAGCTTAGCTCGGTCAAATGAGCAGTTCTTC. Translation: CASSLARSNEQFF.

This clone was picked up a small number of times. The chain links TRBV6-1 to TRBJ1-2, with unresolved D. Trimming cost V 2 bases and J 7 bases, with 14 bases left between them. The CDR3 totals 14 residues. CDR1 and CDR2 from the germline V gene are MNHNS and SASEGT. CDR3 amino acids: CASSEQGELGGYTF. In DNA form, the CDR3 reads TGTGCCAGCAGTGAACAAGGTGAATTAGGTGGCTACACCTTC.

The gene calls are TRBV5-4 and TRBJ2-1, with TRBD2 matching 10 bases. From germline, CDR1 is SGHNT and CDR2 YYREEE (reference sequence). The J segment lost 7 bases and the V segment lost 4 bases, leaving 2 bases of the junction unmatched. The length of the CDR3 is 13 residues. The CDR3 spells CASSLLAGNEQFF. Written as DNA, the CDR3 is TGTGCCAGCAGCCTACTAGCGGGGAATGAGCAGTTCTTC.

V gene TRBV28 combines with J gene TRBJ1-5; TRBD1 is a possible D gene (6 bases). The CDR3 consists of 17 residues. The V end was cut by 5 bases, the J end by 7 bases, with 24 bases between. The germline CDR1 and CDR2 sequences are MDHEN and SYDVKM. DNA of the CDR3: TGTGCCAGCAGTAACGAGACTCCAGACAGGATAAGACAGCCCCAGCATTTT. The encoded protein is CASSNETPDRIRQPQHF.

The chain is built from TRBV12-3 or TRBV12-4 and TRBJ1-4; 8 positions agree with TRBD1. This CDR3 is 13 amino acids long. The trim removed 5 bases at V and 7 bases at J, leaving 3 bases unmatched. CDR3 in DNA: TGTGCCAGCAGTCAGGGGGCGCCTGAAAAACTGTTTTTT. It specifies CASSQGAPEKLFF.

J is TRBJ1-1 and V is TRBV5-1; a possible D gene is TRBD1 (5 bases). Deletions cut 1 base from V and 11 bases from J, with 21 bases between. This CDR3 spans 15 amino acids. Germline CDR1 SGHRS, CDR2 YFSETQ. In DNA, the CDR3 is TGCGCCAGCAGCTTGAGGCAGGATGCCTCGGGGGGGGCTTTCTTT. Translating it yields CASSLRQDASGGAFF.

V usage is TRBV5-1 and J usage is TRBJ1-2; D is perhaps TRBD1 (6 bases). Germline CDR1 is SGHRS and CDR2 is YFSETQ. The ends were cut back, 6 bases at V and 7 bases at J, with 16 bases in the middle. This CDR3 is built from 13 residues. The CDR3 DNA sequence: TGCGCCAGCACACAGGGACGTAAGGCTGGCTACACCTTC. It encodes CASTQGRKAGYTF.

The chain employs TRBV19 and TRBJ2-1, with TRBD2 matching over 15 bases. Germline CDR1 reads LNHDA; CDR2 reads SQIVND (reference sequence). Unmatched junction bases numbered 8, after V lost 2 bases and J lost 0 bases. The CDR3 sequence is 20 residues long. In DNA, the CDR3 is TGTGCCAGTAGTATACGGGGACTAGCGGGGGGCTCCGGCTCCTACAATGAGCAGTTCTTC. This sequence encodes CASSIRGLAGGSGSYNEQFF.

The chain couples TRBV19 to TRBJ1-1; D is perhaps TRBD1 (6 bases). Germline CDR1 reads LNHDA; CDR2 reads SQIVND (reference sequence). The V and J ends lost 6 bases and 11 bases respectively, with 25 bases between them. This CDR3 spans 15 amino acids. The CDR3 sequence is CASSPGRNKGQKAFF. CDR3 nucleotides: TGTGCCAGTAGCCCTGGGAGGAATAAAGGACAGAAGGCTTTCTTT.

This clone was counted between two and nine times. The rearrangement uses TRBV19 and TRBJ2-3, with unresolved D. The CDR3 runs 14 residues. V lost 3 bases to trimming and J lost 2 bases, with 9 bases between them. Germline V gene data show CDR1 as LNHDA and CDR2 as SQIVND (reference sequence). This CDR3 is CASSIGRATDTQYF. DNA for the CDR3: TGTGCCAGTAGTATTGGACGGGCCACAGATACGCAGTATTTT. Drawing the rest from reference TRBV19 and TRBJ2-3, the complete variable domain is DGGITQSPKYLFRKEGQNVTLSCEQNLNHDAMYWYRQDPGQGLRLIYYSQIVNDFQKGDIAEGYSVSREKKESFPLTVTSAQKNPTAFYLCASSIGRATDTQYFGPGTRLTVL.

V usage is TRBV6-5 and J usage is TRBJ2-7; 13 bases are shared with TRBD2. V lost 10 bases, J lost 3 bases, and 3 bases stayed unmatched. Germline CDR1 is MNHEY and CDR2 is SVGAGI. This CDR3 is built from 13 residues. The CDR3 protein is CATRTSGSYEQYF. The CDR3 nucleotides are TGTGCCACCCGGACTAGCGGGAGCTACGAGCAGTACTTC.

This chain joins TRBV19 and TRBJ2-3; possibly TRBD1 or TRBD2 for D (6 bases each). The V gene lost 6 bases and the J gene lost 3 bases, with 10 bases spanning the gap. Germline CDR1 LNHDA, CDR2 SQIVND (reference sequence). The length of the CDR3 is 13 residues. CDR3 bases: TGTGCCAGTAGGTGGGGGGCAACAGATACGCAGTATTTT. This codes for CASRWGATDTQYF.

This chain uses TRBV6-5 with TRBJ1-5; D is unresolved. Trimming removed 2 bases at V and 3 bases at J, with 11 bases between. Looked up from germline, CDR1 is MNHEY and CDR2 is SVGAGI. This CDR3 is 15 amino acids long. The CDR3 bases are TGTGCCAGCAGTTACGCCTCACCGACCAATCAGCCCCAGCATTTT. Translating it yields CASSYASPTNQPQHF.

The count of this clone is one. This chain links TRBV3-1 (or the pseudogene TRBV3-2) with TRBJ2-5; D is possibly TRBD1 or TRBD2 (5 bases each). The CDR3 covers 15 residues. CDR1 is LGHDT, CDR2 YNNKEL, per germline (reference sequence). The V end was cut by 4 bases, the J end by 4 bases, with 16 bases between. The CDR3 here is CASSRGREGLETQYF. CDR3 nucleotides: TGTGCCAGCAGCCGGGGGAGAGAAGGGCTAGAGACCCAGTACTTC.

This clone has a single count. V gene TRBV14 combines with J gene TRBJ1-2, with 7 bases lining up with TRBD1. The CDR3 spans 15 residues. J was trimmed by 2 bases and V by 2 bases; bases with no gene match: 5. The germline gives CDR1 SGHDN, CDR2 FVKESK. CDR3 coding DNA: TGTGCCAGCAGCCAAATACAGGGGCCCAACTATGGCTACACCTTC. Amino acid sequence: CASSQIQGPNYGYTF. Full variable domain (rest looked up from reference TRBV14 and TRBJ1-2): EAGVTQFPSHSVIEKGQTVTLRCDPISGHDNLYWYRRVMGKEIKFLLHFVKESKQDESGMPNNRFLAERTGGTYSTLKVQPAELEDSGVYFCASSQIQGPNYGYTFGSGTRLTVV.